The present entry profiles one T cell receptor (beta chain) with its context. The data were produced by immunoSEQ multiplex PCR, yet TCRdb's version contains in-frame clones alone and is incomplete. This table has 130,000 to 150,000 clones, 88% appearing once. The data were taken from a study of T cell responses to AZD1222 COVID-19 vaccine. Trimming removed 7 bases from V and 7 bases from J, with 16 bases in between. The CDR3 runs to 14 residues. Germline CDR1 and CDR2: LNHDA and SQIVND (reference sequence). This receptor was obtained from an adult in good health. The chain couples TRBV19 to TRBJ2-2; D might be TRBD1 (6 bases). The sample in question was peripheral blood, obtained on day 0 of AZD1222 vaccination. This CDR3 reads CASTPALRGGELFF. DNA of the CDR3: TGTGCCAGTACCCCGGCGCTCAGGGGCGGGGAGCTGTTTTTT.